Given below is one T cell receptor beta chain in context. This clonotype was counted a few times. The antigen this receptor binds is unknown. Base qualities are missing; no much larger clone stands one base away. The time point tag for this specimen amounts to: patch test 3, about 24 weeks after DPC sensitization. Explained via the paper, the treatment or condition label denotes: therapeutic diphenylcyclopropenone sensitization with weekly scalp DPC. At each patch-test visit, blood was drawn before the patch test was applied. Eligible patients were aged 18 to 70, diagnosed with alopecia, deemed suitable for DPC therapy, and excluded if pregnant. Total RNA was isolated from unfractionated whole blood collected in Tempus Blood RNA tubes. The sample is drawn from a study of human T cells and chemical hapten exposure (dated by TCRdb to the early 2020s). Background for the entire study: For sensitization, 2% DPC in acetone was applied to a roughly 2 cm by roughly 2 cm area of upper inner arm skin. Throughout the approximately 22-week study period, patients were also given weekly therapeutic DPC doses on the scalp. Patch tests used Finn chambers with 0.01% DPC on the upper back, scored after 6 days by International Contact Dermatitis Research Group standards. Alopecia areata with under or over 50% scalp involvement, alopecia totalis and alopecia universalis were represented in the patient cohort, which was mostly female. The libraries were sequenced as a pool, and the TCR yield per sample differed mostly because of small variations in library volumes within the pool. Peripheral blood TCR repertoire changes were tracked in vivo in alopecia patients during primary and secondary sensitization to the hapten diphenylcyclopropenone (DPC). Blood samples were taken from patients before sensitization (week 0) and then at 2, 6 and about 24 weeks after DPC sensitization. Blood for TCR sequencing was provided by twenty-nine alopecia patients at one to four time points (pre-sensitization, 2, 6 and 24 weeks).

The investigation overall reported the following: After repeated subsampling, changes were observed in the strength of the expansion versus patch-test correlation and in the threshold at which the correlation became significant. Because all patients had alopecia, a presumed autoimmune disease, the immune response of the patients might differ from that of healthy individuals. Expanded TCRs formed significantly more large CDR3 similarity clusters than pre-sensitization or healthy control sets, consistent with antigen-driven responses. Patch test score correlated positively with the number of PT1 expanded TCRs, reaching significance at thresholds 8, 16 and 32 but not at 4. DPC sensitization did not change the number of TCRs with a frequency above 1 in 1000, and there was no evidence of changes in global repertoire structure.

Cut back by 9 bases and 5 bases, the V and J ends lie 7 bases apart. The CDR3 measures 11 amino acids from cysteine to phenylalanine. Only the CDR3 part of the read is kept: 33 bases, read in frame from the first base. As encoded in the germline V gene (reference sequence), CDR1 is LNHDA while CDR2 is SQIVND. The receptor library was made with RACE. TCRdb records NextSeq 500 as the sequencer. During library preparation, unique molecular identifiers were attached to individual cDNA molecules so that TCRs could be counted quantitatively and reproducibly. For every blood RNA sample, sequencing covered both the TCR alpha and TCR beta chains. On the authors' methods: A median of roughly 100,000 TCRs per sample was observed, with a range of 23,224 to 690,600. The Decombinator software suite was used to annotate the V, J and CDR3 of the TCR reads. To make PS versus PT1 abundance plots, every sample was subsampled to the same number of TCRs (28,000). TCRs were defined as expanded if absent before sensitization and observed at least eight times at the 2-week time point. The public reads were run again by TCRdb, first through fastp at Q25 and then through MiXCR, and only productive beta chains were kept. Every CDR3 protein is listed once, alongside the most common genes and DNA of its rows. The V and J calls here are based on TCRdb, not the publication. Present in this sample are roughly 200,000 distinct CDR3 sequences, under 25% of which were seen just once. Together, the top ten hold about 2.5% of the sample.

The sequence was collected from a woman between 40 and 55 years old with alopecia areata. Some clones in this sample may be carry-over from other donors' samples. The material sequenced was whole blood, taken in connection with sensitization to the hapten diphenylcyclopropenone (DPC). The receptor chain draws on TRBV19 and TRBJ1-4; the D gene lacks a confident call. This receptor has the CDR3 CARDTNEKLFF. The nucleotide sequence reads TGTGCCAGAGACACAAATGAAAAACTGTTTTTT.